Below, one T cell receptor beta chain is given with its context. This specimen belongs to a study of blood T cell repertoires in COVID-19. TCRdb's copy holds only in-frame clones and misses some; the assay was immunoSEQ multiplex PCR. The sample shows hundreds of thousands of clones, 90% of them seen only once. The sequenced sample was PBMCs or T cells enriched from blood (not recorded which). The clonotype originates from a woman aged 18-29 years with acute COVID-19.

CDR3 sequence reads: CASRGLPSNQPQHF. DNA for the CDR3: TGTGCCAGTCGAGGCCTGCCCAGCAATCAGCCCCAGCATTTT. The chain recombines TRBV19 with TRBJ1-5; no reliable D call. Germline values: CDR1 LNHDA, CDR2 SQIVND (reference sequence). The V end was cut by 8 bases, the J end by 1 base, with 12 bases between. The CDR3 runs 14 residues.